The 18 T cell receptor beta chains below come from one sample, sequenced in a study of Ad26.COV2.S vaccination and SARS-CoV-2 variants. TCRdb keeps only in-frame clones here, not all; method: immunoSEQ multiplex PCR. The data hold hundreds of thousands of clones, with about 90% observed a single time. Regarding treatment: over 15 received Ad26.COV2.S at low or high dose, single or two shots; five or six received placebo; per-sample allocation not given. Material that was analyzed had been drawn on day 63 after the first vaccine or placebo injection. The sample here was peripheral blood, taken in a trial of Ad26.COV2.S vaccine versus placebo. These receptors originate from a person between 18 and 60 years old who received the Ad26.COV2.S COVID-19 vaccine or a placebo.

The rearrangement uses TRBV30 and TRBJ1-1, with D unclear. CDR1 is GTSNPN and CDR2 is SVGIG in the germline V gene (reference sequence). V was shortened by 3 bases and J by 0 bases, with 5 bases between the two germline ends. CDR3 size: 12 residues. CDR3 DNA: TGTGCCTGGAGAGGTGTGAACACTGAAGCTTTCTTT. It specifies CAWRGVNTEAFF.

The rearrangement joins TRBV14 to TRBJ1-3; D is undetermined. V was shortened by 0 bases and J by 3 bases, with 6 bases between the two germline ends. Germline V gene sequence: CDR1 SGHDN, CDR2 FVKESK. The CDR3 is 14 residues long. For the CDR3, the DNA is TGTGCCAGCAGCCAAGAGGGGTTTGGAAACACCATATATTTT. Translation: CASSQEGFGNTIYF.

The V gene is TRBV2, the J gene TRBJ1-6, with TRBD1 matching 7 bases. V dropped 6 bases and J dropped 6; count of bases not matched to a gene: 8. The CDR3 spans 15 residues. Germline CDR1 and CDR2: SNHLY and FYNNEI. The CDR3 coding sequence is TGTGCCAGCAGGGCAAGGGGGCTACGTAATTCACCCCTCCACTTT. Residues: CASRARGLRNSPLHF.

The chain has TRBV27 and TRBJ2-7; D gene uncertain. This CDR3 has 13 residues. Germline V gene data show CDR1 as MNHEY and CDR2 as SMNVEV (reference sequence). Trimming removed 2 bases from V and 2 bases from J, with 7 bases in between. The CDR3 is CASSLGTAYEQYF. The CDR3 bases are TGTGCCAGCAGTTTAGGCACAGCCTACGAGCAGTACTTC.

The chain recombines TRBV12-3 or TRBV12-4 with TRBJ2-1, with D unresolved. The CDR3 spans 12 residues. The germline V and J ends were trimmed by 5 bases and 4 bases, with 6 bases remaining between them. The CDR3 protein is CASSQAYNEQFF. DNA for the CDR3: TGTGCCAGCAGTCAAGCTTACAATGAGCAGTTCTTC.

This clone was recorded only once. The J gene is TRBJ2-1, the V gene TRBV19, with TRBD2 matching 9 bases. The J segment lost 7 bases and the V segment lost 3 bases, leaving 10 bases of the junction unmatched. The germline CDR1 and CDR2 sequences are LNHDA and SQIVND (reference sequence). CDR3 size: 16 residues. The DNA of the CDR3 is TGTGCCAGTAGTATGGTGAGTAGCGGGAGACAGAATGAGCAGTTCTTC. It encodes CASSMVSSGRQNEQFF.

The V gene is TRBV3-1 (or the pseudogene TRBV3-2), the J gene TRBJ2-1, with D perhaps given as TRBD1 or TRBD2 (5 bases each). Trimming left V 0 bases short and J 11 bases short, with 14 bases between. CDR1 is LGHDT and CDR2 is YNNKEL in the germline V gene (reference sequence). This CDR3 is built from 14 residues. The CDR3 is CASSQEGKSGQQFF. DNA of the CDR3: TGTGCCAGCAGCCAAGAAGGCAAGTCGGGACAGCAGTTCTTC.

This clone was seen only once. The chain employs TRBV19 and TRBJ2-7, with 12 bases fitting TRBD2. Germline V gives CDR1 LNHDA, CDR2 SQIVND (reference sequence). The CDR3 consists of 14 residues. The V gene end was trimmed by 7 bases and the J gene end by 3 bases; junction bases not matched to a gene: 4. CDR3 sequence reads: CASTLTSGSYEQYF. The CDR3 nucleotides are TGTGCCAGTACCTTGACTAGCGGGAGCTACGAGCAGTACTTC.

The rearrangement uses TRBV18 and TRBJ2-7, with a tentative D call TRBD1 (5 bases). V lost 1 base and J lost 7, with 14 bases in between. The CDR3 runs 14 residues. Germline V gene sequence: CDR1 KGHSH, CDR2 LQKENI. CDR3 protein: CASSPLNRGGEQYF. CDR3 sequence (DNA): TGTGCCAGCTCACCACTTAATAGGGGCGGAGAGCAGTACTTC.

For this clone: Other DNA sequences in this specimen translate into the identical CDR3. This rearrangement joins TRBV10-3 to TRBJ1-2, with 7 positions matching TRBD1. With V trimmed by 5 bases and J by 3 bases, 0 bases remained unmatched. This CDR3 comprises 12 residues. In germline, CDR1 is ENHRY, CDR2 SYGVKD. The CDR3 DNA reads TGTGCCATCAGTCAGGGGGACTATGGCTACACCTTC. As protein: CAISQGDYGYTF.

This chain uses TRBV7-9 with TRBJ2-1; D not certain. Germline lookup yields CDR1 SEHNR and CDR2 FQNEAQ (reference sequence). V was shortened by 10 bases and J by 0 bases, with 10 bases between the two germline ends. This CDR3 spans 13 amino acids. The CDR3 DNA follows: TGTGCCACCGACCTGAGCTCCTACAATGAGCAGTTCTTC. This gives the protein CATDLSSYNEQFF.

The V call is TRBV30, the J call TRBJ1-4; D call uncertain. V lost 0 bases and J 8 bases, leaving 13 bases between the germline ends. Germline CDR1 reads GTSNPN; CDR2 reads SVGIG (reference sequence). The CDR3 loop spans 14 amino acids. CDR3 in amino acids: CAWSVGAGEEKLFF. CDR3 in DNA: TGTGCCTGGAGTGTCGGCGCCGGCGAGGAAAAACTGTTTTTT.

The count of this clone is one. This sequence joins TRBV5-6 and TRBJ2-2; no clear D. The CDR3 consists of 15 residues. Between the trimmed V and J ends, which lost 2 bases and 5 bases, there was a span of 13 bases. Germline V gene data show CDR1 as SGHDT and CDR2 as YYEEEE. As DNA, the CDR3 is TGTGCCAGCAGCTTAGTAGGGCAGGAGACCGGGGAGCTGTTTTTT. It yields the protein CASSLVGQETGELFF.

The V call is TRBV15, the J call TRBJ1-6; D is perhaps TRBD1 (6 bases). Trimming left V 3 bases short and J 12 bases short, with 15 bases between. Germline CDR1 and CDR2: LNHNV and YYDKDF (reference sequence). The CDR3 loop spans 14 amino acids. CDR3 loop: CATSRESRGEPLHF. The CDR3 DNA reads TGTGCCACCAGCAGGGAATCCAGGGGAGAACCCCTCCACTTT.

V usage is TRBV3-1 (or the pseudogene TRBV3-2) and J usage is TRBJ1-3, with a tentative D call TRBD1 (5 bases). This CDR3 has 18 residues. V was shortened by 0 bases and J by 1 base, with 16 bases between the two germline ends. The germline V gene has CDR1 LGHDT and CDR2 YNNKEL (reference sequence). In nucleotides, the CDR3 is TGTGCCAGCAGCCAAGATGCAGGGCCCGTCTCATCTGGAAACACCATATATTTT. It specifies CASSQDAGPVSSGNTIYF.

The rearrangement joins TRBV18 to TRBJ1-1, with D perhaps matching TRBD1 (6 bases). Trimming stripped 5 bases from V and 0 bases from J, with 13 bases between. Germline V gives CDR1 KGHSH, CDR2 LQKENI. This CDR3 is built from 15 residues. The CDR3 protein is CASSILDRLNTEAFF. DNA of the CDR3: TGTGCCAGCTCAATCCTGGACAGATTGAACACTGAAGCTTTCTTT.

The rearrangement uses TRBV18 and TRBJ1-4; D not resolved. V lost 0 bases, J lost 8 bases, and 13 bases lay in between. Germline CDR1 is KGHSH and CDR2 is LQKENI. This CDR3 has 15 amino acids. The CDR3 region is CASSPPAKESEKLFF. For the CDR3, the DNA is TGTGCCAGCTCACCACCGGCGAAGGAGTCCGAAAAACTGTTTTTT.

Regarding this clone: The sample contains more than one DNA sequence encoding this CDR3. DNA of the CDR3: TGTGCCAGCTCACCTGACAGGGGATCCTACGAGCAGTACTTC. Translation: CASSPDRGSYEQYF. This chain connects TRBV18 to TRBJ2-7; 8 bases align to TRBD1. The CDR3 has 14 residues. Germline CDR1 is KGHSH and CDR2 is LQKENI. V was pared by 3 bases and J by 1 base, with 2 bases of the junction left unmatched.